The rows below give T cell receptor beta chains drawn from one sample of a study of regulatory T cells in long-lasting Graves disease. One entry per CDR3 protein results from TCRdb running MiXCR on the multiplex PCR reads. The sample records approximately 560,000 distinct CDR3 sequences, about 16% being singletons. Another study also made use of these data, one on T cells in Graves' hyperthyroidism and ophthalmopathy.

Sequenced material: peripheral blood mononuclear cells (PBMCs), taken at new diagnosis, from a patient treated with antithyroid drugs. Receptor source: a man aged 18 to 35 with Graves disease. CDR3s leave out the opening cysteine and the closing phenylalanine or tryptophan. The order of the fields is D gene, V gene, J gene, CDR3 protein. A D gene is named only where the DNA matches it firmly.

D gene: .
V gene: TRBV9
J gene: TRBJ2-5
CDR3 protein: ASSATHSGETQY

D gene: TRBD1
V gene: TRBV27
J gene: TRBJ2-7
CDR3 protein: ASSPATGDPYEQY

D gene: TRBD1
V gene: TRBV10-2
J gene: TRBJ1-5
CDR3 protein: ASSEQGAWQPQH

D gene: .
V gene: TRBV6-1
J gene: TRBJ1-5
CDR3 protein: ASTRGINQPQH

D gene: TRBD1
V gene: TRBV7-3
J gene: TRBJ1-2
CDR3 protein: ASSPGQGKGYT

D gene: .
V gene: TRBV5-4
J gene: TRBJ2-2
CDR3 protein: ASSLEGGANTGELF

D gene: .
V gene: TRBV12-3/TRBV12-4
J gene: .
CDR3 protein: ASWGVQETQY

D gene: TRBD1
V gene: TRBV7-6
J gene: TRBJ2-5
CDR3 protein: ASSPNLSPRGETQY

D gene: .
V gene: TRBV15
J gene: TRBJ2-1
CDR3 protein: ATSSPAYEQF

D gene: .
V gene: TRBV10-3
J gene: TRBJ2-1
CDR3 protein: AIKSSSDSYNEQF

D gene: TRBD2
V gene: TRBV2
J gene: TRBJ2-5
CDR3 protein: ASSRLGGSSRETQY